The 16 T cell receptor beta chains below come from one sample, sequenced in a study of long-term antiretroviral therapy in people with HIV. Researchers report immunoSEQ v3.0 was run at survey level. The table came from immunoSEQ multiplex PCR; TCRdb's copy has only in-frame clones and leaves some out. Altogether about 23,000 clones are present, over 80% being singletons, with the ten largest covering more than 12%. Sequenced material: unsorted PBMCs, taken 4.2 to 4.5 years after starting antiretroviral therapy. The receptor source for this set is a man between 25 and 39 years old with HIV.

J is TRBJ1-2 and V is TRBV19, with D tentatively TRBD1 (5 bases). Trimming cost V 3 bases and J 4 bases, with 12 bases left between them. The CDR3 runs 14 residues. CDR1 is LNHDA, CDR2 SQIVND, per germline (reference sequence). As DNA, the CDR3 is TGTGCCAGTAGTATTTCAGGGTTCGGCTATGGCTACACCTTC. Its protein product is CASSISGFGYGYTF.

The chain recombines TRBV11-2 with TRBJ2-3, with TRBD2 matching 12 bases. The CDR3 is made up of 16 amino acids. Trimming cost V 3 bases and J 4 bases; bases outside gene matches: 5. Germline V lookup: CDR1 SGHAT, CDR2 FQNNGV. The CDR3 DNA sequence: TGTGCCAGCAGCTTTCTAGCGGGGGGGCGTGCAGATACGCAGTATTTT. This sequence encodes CASSFLAGGRADTQYF.

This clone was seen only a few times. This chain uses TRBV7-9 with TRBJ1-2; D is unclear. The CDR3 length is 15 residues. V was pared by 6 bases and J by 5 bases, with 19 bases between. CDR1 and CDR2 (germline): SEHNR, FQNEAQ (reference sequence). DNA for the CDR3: TGTGCCAGCAGGTCACAAGCTTTCGCGGGGTATGGCTACACCTTC. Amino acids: CASRSQAFAGYGYTF.

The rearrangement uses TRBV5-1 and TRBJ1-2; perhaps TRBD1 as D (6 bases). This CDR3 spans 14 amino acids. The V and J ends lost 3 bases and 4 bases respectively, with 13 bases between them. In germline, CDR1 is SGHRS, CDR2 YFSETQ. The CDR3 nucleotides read TGCGCCAGCAGCTCGACAGGTGGTGGCTATGGCTACACCTTC. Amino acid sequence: CASSSTGGGYGYTF.

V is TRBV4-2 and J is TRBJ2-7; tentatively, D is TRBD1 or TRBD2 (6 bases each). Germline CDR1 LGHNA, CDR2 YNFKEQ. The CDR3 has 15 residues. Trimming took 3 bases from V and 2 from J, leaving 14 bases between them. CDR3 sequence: CASSQGAGLPYEQYF. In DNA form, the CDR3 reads TGTGCCAGCAGCCAGGGGGCGGGACTTCCCTACGAGCAGTACTTC.

The CDR3 protein is CASSDNTDTQYF. The CDR3 DNA reads as TGTGCCAGCAGTGATAACACAGATACGCAGTATTTT. The chain combines TRBV25-1 with TRBJ2-3; D is undetermined. Per the germline V gene, CDR1 is MGHDK and CDR2 is SYGVNS. The CDR3 contains 12 residues. Between the trimmed V and J ends, which lost 3 bases and 2 bases, there was a span of 3 bases.

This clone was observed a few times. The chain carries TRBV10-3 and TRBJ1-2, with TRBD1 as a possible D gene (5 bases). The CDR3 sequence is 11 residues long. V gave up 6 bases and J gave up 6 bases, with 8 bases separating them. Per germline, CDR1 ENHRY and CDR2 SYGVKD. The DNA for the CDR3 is TGTGCCATCAGCACAGGTCATGGCTACACCTTC. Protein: CAISTGHGYTF.

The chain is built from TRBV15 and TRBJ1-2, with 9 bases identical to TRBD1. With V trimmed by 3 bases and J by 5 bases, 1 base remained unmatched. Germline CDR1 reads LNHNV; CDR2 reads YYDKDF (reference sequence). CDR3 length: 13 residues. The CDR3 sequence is CATSSDRGYGYTF. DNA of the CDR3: TGTGCCACCAGCAGCGACAGGGGGTATGGCTACACCTTC.

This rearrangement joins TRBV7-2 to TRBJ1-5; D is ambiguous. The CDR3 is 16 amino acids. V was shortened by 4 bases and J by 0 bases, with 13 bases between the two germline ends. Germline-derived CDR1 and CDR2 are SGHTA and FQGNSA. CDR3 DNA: TGTGCCAGCAGCTCAAGTGCCGGGGATAGCAATCAGCCCCAGCATTTT. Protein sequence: CASSSSAGDSNQPQHF.

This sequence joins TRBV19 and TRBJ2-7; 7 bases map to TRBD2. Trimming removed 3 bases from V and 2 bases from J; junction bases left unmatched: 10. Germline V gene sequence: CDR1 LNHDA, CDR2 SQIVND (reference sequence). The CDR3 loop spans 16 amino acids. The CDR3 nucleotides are TGTGCCAGTAGTATGAGGAGCGGGGCCAAACCCTACGAGCAGTACTTC. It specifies CASSMRSGAKPYEQYF. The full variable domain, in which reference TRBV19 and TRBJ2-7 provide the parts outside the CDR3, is DGGITQSPKYLFRKEGQNVTLSCEQNLNHDAMYWYRQDPGQGLRLIYYSQIVNDFQKGDIAEGYSVSREKKESFPLTVTSAQKNPTAFYLCASSMRSGAKPYEQYFGPGTRLTVT.

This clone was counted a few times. Here the CDR3 DNA reads TGTGCCAGCAGCCCGGCCGGGACAGGGGTCGGCTACACCTTC. It encodes CASSPAGTGVGYTF. The J gene is TRBJ1-2, the V gene TRBV5-4; 10 bases fit TRBD1. Germline CDR1 is SGHNT and CDR2 is YYREEE (reference sequence). The CDR3 length is 14 residues. After removal of 4 bases from V and 8 bases from J, the junction contained 8 bases not matched to a gene.

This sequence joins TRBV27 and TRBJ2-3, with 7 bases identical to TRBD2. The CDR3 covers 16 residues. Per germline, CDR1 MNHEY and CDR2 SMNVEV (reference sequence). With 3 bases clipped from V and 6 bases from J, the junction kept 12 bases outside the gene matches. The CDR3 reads CASSFRDGGRADTQYF. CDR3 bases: TGTGCCAGCAGTTTTAGGGATGGCGGGAGAGCGGATACGCAGTATTTT.

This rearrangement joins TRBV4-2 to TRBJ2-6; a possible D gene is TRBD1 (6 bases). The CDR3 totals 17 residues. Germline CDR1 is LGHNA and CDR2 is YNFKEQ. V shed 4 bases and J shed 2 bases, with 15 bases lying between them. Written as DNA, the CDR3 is TGTGCCAGCAGCCGGGCGATTGGGGGCGCTGGGGCCAACGTCCTGACTTTC. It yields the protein CASSRAIGGAGANVLTF.

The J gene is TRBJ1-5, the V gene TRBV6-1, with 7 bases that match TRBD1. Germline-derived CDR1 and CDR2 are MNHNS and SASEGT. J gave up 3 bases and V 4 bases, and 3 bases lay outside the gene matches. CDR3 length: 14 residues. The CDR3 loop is CASSATGFNQPQHF. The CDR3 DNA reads TGTGCCAGCAGTGCGACAGGGTTCAATCAGCCCCAGCATTTT.

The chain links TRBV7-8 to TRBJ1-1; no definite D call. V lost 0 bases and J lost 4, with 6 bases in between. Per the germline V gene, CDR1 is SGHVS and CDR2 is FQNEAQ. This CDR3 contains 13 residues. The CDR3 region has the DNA TGTGCCAGCAGCTTAGCTGGGCTCACTGAAGCTTTCTTT. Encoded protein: CASSLAGLTEAFF.

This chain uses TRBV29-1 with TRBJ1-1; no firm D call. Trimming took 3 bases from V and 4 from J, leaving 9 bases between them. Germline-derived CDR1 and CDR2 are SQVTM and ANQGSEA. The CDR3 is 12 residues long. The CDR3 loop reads CSVERAGTEAFF. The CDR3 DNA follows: TGCAGCGTTGAGAGAGCAGGCACTGAAGCTTTCTTT.